Presented here are 22 T cell receptor beta chains from one specimen sequenced in a study of blood T cell repertoires in COVID-19 (dated by TCRdb to about 2020). The method behind the library was the immunoSEQ multiplex PCR assay. This is the immuneACCESS table as TCRdb keeps it, with only in-frame sequences that have V and J called. A part of the clones is gone; compared with another copy, unresolved V genes explain less than half, and the rest is unexplained. Across this sample there are under 500,000 clones, with around 90% seen only once. Of the sample, roughly 1.8% is held by the ten largest clones. What was sequenced was PBMCs or T cells enriched from blood (not recorded which). These receptors all come from a woman between 18 and 29 years old with acute COVID-19.

This clone was counted once. The gene calls are TRBV28 and TRBJ2-1, with 9 bases matching TRBD2. The V gene's germline CDR1 is MDHEN and CDR2 SYDVKM. V trimming: 4 bases; J trimming: 3 bases; junction bases outside the gene matches: 7. This CDR3 spans 16 amino acids. In nucleotides, the CDR3 is TGTGCCAGCAGTTACCCCGGGACTAGCAGCTACAATGAGCAGTTCTTC. The encoded protein is CASSYPGTSSYNEQFF. The full variable domain, its missing parts supplied by reference TRBV28 and TRBJ2-1, is DVKVTQSSRYLVKRTGEKVFLECVQDMDHENMFWYRQDPGLGLRLIYFSYDVKMKEKGDIPEGYSVSREKKERFSLILESASTNQTSMYLCASSYPGTSSYNEQFFGPGTRLTVL.

The chain links TRBV27 to TRBJ1-1; 7 bases fit TRBD1. There are 17 residues in the CDR3. Germline CDR1 is MNHEY and CDR2 is SMNVEV (reference sequence). Trimming cost V 3 bases and J 5 bases; bases outside gene matches: 15. The CDR3 sequence is CASSLDPSPDRVTEAFF. The CDR3 DNA reads as TGTGCCAGCAGTTTGGACCCCTCCCCTGACAGGGTAACTGAAGCTTTCTTT.

The chain combines TRBV29-1 with TRBJ2-2, with TRBD2 as a possible D gene (7 bases). Trimming shortened V by 4 bases and J by 0 bases, and 9 bases separated the two germline ends. This CDR3 region has 14 residues. Germline-derived CDR1 and CDR2 are SQVTM and ANQGSEA. The CDR3 loop reads CSVGEGANTGELFF. The CDR3, as DNA: TGCAGCGTTGGGGAGGGGGCGAACACCGGGGAGCTGTTTTTT.

The chain uses TRBV27 and TRBJ2-3; possible D gene TRBD1, 5 bases. The V and J ends lost 2 bases and 4 bases respectively, with 10 bases between them. CDR1 is MNHEY and CDR2 is SMNVEV in the germline V gene (reference sequence). The CDR3 extends over 14 amino acids. CDR3 in DNA: TGTGCCAGCAGTTTAACCAGGGCAGCAGATACGCAGTATTTT. Translated: CASSLTRAADTQYF.

The rearrangement joins TRBV28 to TRBJ2-1; possible D gene TRBD1, 6 bases. The V gene's germline CDR1 is MDHEN and CDR2 SYDVKM. The CDR3 contains 11 residues. With 3 bases removed from V and 10 bases from J, the gap between germline ends came to 7 bases. The CDR3: CASSLQGEQFF. CDR3 DNA sequence: TGTGCCAGCAGTTTGCAGGGGGAGCAGTTCTTC. The full variable domain, rest sourced from reference TRBV28 and TRBJ2-1, is DVKVTQSSRYLVKRTGEKVFLECVQDMDHENMFWYRQDPGLGLRLIYFSYDVKMKEKGDIPEGYSVSREKKERFSLILESASTNQTSMYLCASSLQGEQFFGPGTRLTVL.

The genes are TRBV7-2 and TRBJ1-2; no definite D call. Trimming left V 7 bases short and J 1 base short, with 22 bases between. In germline, CDR1 is SGHTA, CDR2 FQGNSA. The CDR3 consists of 17 residues. CDR3 DNA: TGTGCCAGCACCCTAAGCCTAGCAGAAGGAGTTAACTATGGCTACACCTTC. This gives the protein CASTLSLAEGVNYGYTF.

The V gene is TRBV30, the J gene TRBJ2-3; a possible D gene is TRBD2 (6 bases). This CDR3 spans 14 amino acids. Trimming removed 0 bases from V and 3 bases from J, with 10 bases in between. Germline loops: CDR1 GTSNPN, CDR2 SVGIG (reference sequence). Here the CDR3 reads CAWSVRGGTDTQYF. The CDR3 DNA reads TGTGCCTGGAGTGTACGGGGAGGAACAGATACGCAGTATTTT.

This clone was seen more than once but under ten times. This chain connects TRBV10-3 to TRBJ2-7; TRBD1 matches at 7 bases. CDR1 and CDR2 (germline): ENHRY, SYGVKD. The CDR3 loop spans 17 amino acids. V lost 0 bases, J lost 7 bases, and 15 bases stayed unmatched. The CDR3 nucleotides read TGTGCCATCAGTGAGTCTATAAGGGGACAGACTTACGTTGAGCAGTACTTC. This codes for CAISESIRGQTYVEQYF.

J is TRBJ2-7 and V is TRBV28; 10 bases are shared with TRBD1. Germline CDR1 MDHEN, CDR2 SYDVKM. The length of the CDR3 is 11 residues. V dropped 3 bases and J dropped 11; count of bases not matched to a gene: 1. As DNA, the CDR3 is TGTGCCAGCAGTTTTGGACAGGGGGAGTACTTC. Translated, it gives CASSFGQGEYF.

The chain has TRBV27 and TRBJ1-2; 11 bases fit TRBD1. The germline gives CDR1 MNHEY, CDR2 SMNVEV (reference sequence). Germline trimming cut 3 bases from V and 11 bases from J; bases unmatched to any gene: 8. The CDR3 has 14 residues. The CDR3 spells CASSFPGQGGSYTF. CDR3 nucleotides: TGTGCCAGCAGTTTCCCGGGACAGGGGGGATCATACACCTTC.

The gene calls are TRBV28 and TRBJ1-1; D remains unclear. Germline-derived CDR1 and CDR2 are MDHEN and SYDVKM. This CDR3 region has 13 residues. V was pared by 5 bases and J by 8 bases, with 15 bases between. The CDR3 coding sequence is TGTGCCAGCAGTCCGGCGGTGAGCAGAGAAGCTTTCTTT. Encoded protein: CASSPAVSREAFF.

The chain couples TRBV6-5 to TRBJ1-2; D perhaps matches TRBD1 (6 bases). Trimming cost V 5 bases and J 1 base, with 8 bases left between them. Germline assignment: CDR1 MNHEY and CDR2 SVGAGI. The CDR3 runs 13 residues. The DNA of the CDR3 is TGTGCCAGCAGTCCGGACAGTAACTATGGCTACACCTTC. Protein sequence: CASSPDSNYGYTF.

The chain uses TRBV10-2 and TRBJ2-7; a possible D gene is TRBD1 (5 bases). The CDR3 spans 13 residues. Germline V gene lookup returns CDR1 WSHSY and CDR2 SAAADI. The V end lost 7 bases, the J end lost 10 bases, and 20 bases lay between the germline ends. The chain's CDR3 is CASKPTWGLPQYF. The CDR3 DNA follows: TGCGCCAGCAAGCCGACATGGGGCCTCCCACAGTACTTC.

The chain combines TRBV7-2 with TRBJ1-1, with D perhaps TRBD1 (6 bases). The length of the CDR3 is 13 residues. Germline CDR1 and CDR2: SGHTA and FQGNSA. Trimming shortened V by 2 bases and J by 7 bases, and 11 bases separated the two germline ends. The CDR3 spells CASSLRGNREAFF. CDR3 DNA sequence: TGTGCCAGCAGCTTAAGGGGGAACCGTGAAGCTTTCTTT.

J is TRBJ1-5 and V is TRBV5-5, with D possibly matching TRBD1 (6 bases). Trimming removed 4 bases from V and 4 bases from J, with 9 bases in between. The CDR3 is made up of 13 amino acids. Germline values: CDR1 SGHKS, CDR2 YYEKEE (reference sequence). The chain's CDR3 is CASSATGNQPQHF. Here the CDR3 DNA reads TGTGCCAGCAGCGCAACAGGGAATCAGCCCCAGCATTTT.

The chain carries TRBV3-1 (or the pseudogene TRBV3-2) and TRBJ1-6, with D perhaps TRBD1 (5 bases). Germline V CDR1 and CDR2: LGHDT, YNNKEL (reference sequence). Trimming shortened V by 1 base and J by 9 bases, and 10 bases separated the two germline ends. This CDR3 has 14 amino acids. The CDR3 coding sequence is TGTGCCAGCAGCCAAGTCGGGGGAGCTTCACCCCTCCACTTT. It specifies CASSQVGGASPLHF.

This clone has just one count. The chain joins TRBV19 to TRBJ2-7, with D uncertain. The CDR3 has 13 residues. CDR1 is LNHDA, CDR2 SQIVND, per germline (reference sequence). The V and J ends lost 10 bases and 2 bases respectively, with 15 bases between them. The CDR3 coding sequence is TGTGCCACCCGAGATGGGCAAACCTACGAGCAGTACTTC. Its translation is CATRDGQTYEQYF.

This chain connects TRBV2 to TRBJ2-4, with a possible D match to TRBD1 (6 bases). Germline-derived CDR1 and CDR2 are SNHLY and FYNNEI. The CDR3 has 17 residues. V lost 6 bases and J lost 7, with 25 bases in between. CDR3 bases: TGTGCCAGCAGAGGACCCCTGGGGACACTGTCCGGCAACATTCAGTACTTC. Amino acids: CASRGPLGTLSGNIQYF.

The chain recombines TRBV10-3 with TRBJ1-5, with no clear D. The CDR3 consists of 15 residues. V was cut by 4 bases and J by 1 base, with 11 bases left in between. Germline lookup yields CDR1 ENHRY and CDR2 SYGVKD. The CDR3 loop reads CAISANSFSNQPQHF. CDR3 bases: TGTGCCATCAGTGCTAACAGTTTCAGCAATCAGCCCCAGCATTTT.

DNA for the CDR3: TGTGCCAGCAGCACGGACAGGGGTCTTTATAGCAATCAGCCCCAGCATTTT. Protein product: CASSTDRGLYSNQPQHF. The chain uses TRBV21-1 and TRBJ1-5; TRBD1, the table's D call, was not compared with the DNA. TRBV21-1 is described as a pseudogene. This CDR3 comprises 17 residues.

The V call is TRBV11-2, the J call TRBJ2-5, with TRBD2 matching 9 bases. This CDR3 is built from 17 residues. J was trimmed by 2 bases and V by 0 bases; bases with no gene match: 7. Germline CDR1 SGHAT, CDR2 FQNNGV. CDR3 sequence (DNA): TGTGCCAGCAGCTTAGAAACCGGGACTAGCCTACAAGAGACCCAGTACTTC. Translation gives CASSLETGTSLQETQYF.

The chain is built from TRBV5-1 and TRBJ2-3; no reliable D call. Trimming removed 0 bases at V and 2 bases at J, with 16 bases between. The germline gives CDR1 SGHRS, CDR2 YFSETQ. The CDR3 has 17 amino acids. CDR3 sequence: CASSLAPERKYTDTQYF. The CDR3, as DNA: TGCGCCAGCAGCTTGGCCCCCGAGCGCAAATACACAGATACGCAGTATTTT.